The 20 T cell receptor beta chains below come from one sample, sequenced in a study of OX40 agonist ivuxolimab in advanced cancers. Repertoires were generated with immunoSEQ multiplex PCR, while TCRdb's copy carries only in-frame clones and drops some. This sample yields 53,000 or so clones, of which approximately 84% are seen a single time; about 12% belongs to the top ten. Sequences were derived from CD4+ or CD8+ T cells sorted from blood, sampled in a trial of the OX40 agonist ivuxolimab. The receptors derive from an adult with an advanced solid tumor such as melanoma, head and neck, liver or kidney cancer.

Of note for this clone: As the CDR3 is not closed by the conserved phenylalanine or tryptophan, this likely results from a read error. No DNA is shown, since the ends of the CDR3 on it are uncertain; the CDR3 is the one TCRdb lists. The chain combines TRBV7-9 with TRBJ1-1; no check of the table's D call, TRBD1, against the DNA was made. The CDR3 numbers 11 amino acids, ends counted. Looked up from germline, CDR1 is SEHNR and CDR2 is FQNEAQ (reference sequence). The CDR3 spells CASSLRQAFAI.

The CDR3 protein is CAKGKSGPGETQYF. As DNA, the CDR3 is TGTGCCAAGGGAAAAAGCGGGCCGGGAGAGACCCAGTACTTC. The chain uses TRBV6-5 and TRBJ2-5; the D gene is possibly TRBD2 (6 bases). The CDR3 is 14 residues long. Trimming stripped 10 bases from V and 4 bases from J, with 19 bases between. Germline V lookup: CDR1 MNHEY, CDR2 SVGAGI.

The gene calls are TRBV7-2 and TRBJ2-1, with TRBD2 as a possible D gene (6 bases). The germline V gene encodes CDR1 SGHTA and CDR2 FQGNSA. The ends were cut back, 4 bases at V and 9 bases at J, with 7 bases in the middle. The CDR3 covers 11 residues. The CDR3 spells CASSSAGEQFF. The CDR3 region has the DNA TGTGCCAGCAGCTCAGCGGGTGAGCAGTTCTTC.

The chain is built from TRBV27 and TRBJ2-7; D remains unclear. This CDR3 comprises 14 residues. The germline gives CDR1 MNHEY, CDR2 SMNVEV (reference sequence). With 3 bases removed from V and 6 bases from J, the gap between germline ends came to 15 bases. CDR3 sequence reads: CASSLAHIRGEQYF. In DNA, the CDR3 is TGTGCCAGCAGTTTGGCCCATATCCGAGGCGAGCAGTACTTC.

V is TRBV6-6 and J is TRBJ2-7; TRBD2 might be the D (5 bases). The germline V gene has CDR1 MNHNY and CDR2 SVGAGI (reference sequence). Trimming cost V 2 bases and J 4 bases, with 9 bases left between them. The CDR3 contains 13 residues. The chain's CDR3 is CASSYRTDYEQYF. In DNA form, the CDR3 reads TGTGCCAGCAGTTACCGGACTGATTACGAGCAGTACTTC.

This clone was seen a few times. CDR3 in DNA: TGCAGCGGGTATACAGGGGGGGAGCAGTACTTC. Amino acids: CSGYTGGEQYF. The chain employs TRBV29-1 and TRBJ2-7, with 8 bases aligning to TRBD1. Trimming cost V 7 bases and J 7 bases; bases outside gene matches: 6. The length of the CDR3 is 11 residues. CDR1 is SQVTM, CDR2 ANQGSEA, per germline.

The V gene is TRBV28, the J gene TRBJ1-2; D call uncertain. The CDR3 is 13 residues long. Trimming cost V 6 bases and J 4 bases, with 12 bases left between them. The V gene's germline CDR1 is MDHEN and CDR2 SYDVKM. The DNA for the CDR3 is TGTGCCAGCAGCACGGGAAGGTTCTATGGCTACACCTTC. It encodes CASSTGRFYGYTF.

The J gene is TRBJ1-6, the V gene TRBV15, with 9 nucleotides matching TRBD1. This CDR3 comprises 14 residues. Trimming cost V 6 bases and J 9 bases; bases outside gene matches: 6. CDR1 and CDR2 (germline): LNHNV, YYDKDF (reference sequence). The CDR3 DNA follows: TGTGCCACCAGTCGGACGGACAGGGGTTCACCCCTCCACTTT. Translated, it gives CATSRTDRGSPLHF.

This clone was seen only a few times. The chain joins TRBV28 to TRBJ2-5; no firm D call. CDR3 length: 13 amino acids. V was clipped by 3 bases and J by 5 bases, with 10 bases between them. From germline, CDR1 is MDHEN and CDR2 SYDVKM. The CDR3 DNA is TGTGCCAGCAGTTTGTGGGAATCGGAGACCCAGTACTTC. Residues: CASSLWESETQYF.

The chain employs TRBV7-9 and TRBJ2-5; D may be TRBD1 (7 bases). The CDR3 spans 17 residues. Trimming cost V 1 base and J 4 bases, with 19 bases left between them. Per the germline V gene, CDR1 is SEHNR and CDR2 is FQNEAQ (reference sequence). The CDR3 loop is CASSLDVMAGGGETQYF. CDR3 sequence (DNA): TGTGCCAGCAGCTTAGACGTTATGGCAGGGGGAGGAGAGACCCAGTACTTC.

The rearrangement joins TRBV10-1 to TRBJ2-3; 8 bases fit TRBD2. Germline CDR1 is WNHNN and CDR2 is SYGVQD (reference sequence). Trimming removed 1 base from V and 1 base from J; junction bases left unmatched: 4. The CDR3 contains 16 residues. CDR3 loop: CASSEFSGTGTDTQYF. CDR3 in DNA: TGCGCCAGCAGTGAGTTTAGCGGGACCGGCACAGATACGCAGTATTTT.

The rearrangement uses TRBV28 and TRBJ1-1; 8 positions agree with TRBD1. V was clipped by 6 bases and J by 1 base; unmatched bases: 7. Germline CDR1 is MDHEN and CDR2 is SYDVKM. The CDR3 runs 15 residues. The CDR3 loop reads CASRTPGGRNTEAFF. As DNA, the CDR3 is TGTGCCAGCAGGACACCAGGGGGCCGGAACACTGAAGCTTTCTTT. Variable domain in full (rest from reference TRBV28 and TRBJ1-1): DVKVTQSSRYLVKRTGEKVFLECVQDMDHENMFWYRQDPGLGLRLIYFSYDVKMKEKGDIPEGYSVSREKKERFSLILESASTNQTSMYLCASRTPGGRNTEAFFGQGTRLTVV.

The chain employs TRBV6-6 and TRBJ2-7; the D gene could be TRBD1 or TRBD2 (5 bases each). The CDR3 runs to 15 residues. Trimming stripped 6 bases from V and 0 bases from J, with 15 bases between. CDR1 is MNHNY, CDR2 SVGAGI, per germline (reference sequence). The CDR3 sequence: CASRTGWGSSYEQYF. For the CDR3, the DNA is TGTGCCAGCAGGACGGGGTGGGGGTCCTCCTACGAGCAGTACTTC.

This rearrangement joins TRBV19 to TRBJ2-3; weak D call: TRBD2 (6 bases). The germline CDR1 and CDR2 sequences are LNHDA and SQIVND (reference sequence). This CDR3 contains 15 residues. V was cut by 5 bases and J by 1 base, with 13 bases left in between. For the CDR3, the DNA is TGTGCCAGTAGTTCTACTAGCACGGGCACAGATACGCAGTATTTT. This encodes CASSSTSTGTDTQYF.

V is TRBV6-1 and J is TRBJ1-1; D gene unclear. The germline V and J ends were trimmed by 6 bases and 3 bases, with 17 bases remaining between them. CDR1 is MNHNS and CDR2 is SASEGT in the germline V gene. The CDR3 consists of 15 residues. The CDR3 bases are TGTGCCAGCAGAAAAGGTGAGGCGCGGGACACTGAAGCTTTCTTT. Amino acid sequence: CASRKGEARDTEAFF.

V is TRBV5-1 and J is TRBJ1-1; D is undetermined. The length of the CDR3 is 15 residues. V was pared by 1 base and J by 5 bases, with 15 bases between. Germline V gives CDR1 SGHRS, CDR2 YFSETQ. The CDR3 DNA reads TGCGCCAGCAGCTTGAGGGAAGCCCGACCTACTGAAGCTTTCTTT. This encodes CASSLREARPTEAFF. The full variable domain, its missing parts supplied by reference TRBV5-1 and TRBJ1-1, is KAGVTQTPRYLIKTRGQQVTLSCSPISGHRSVSWYQQTPGQGLQFLFEYFSETQRNKGNFPGRFSGRQFSNSRSEMNVSTLELGDSALYLCASSLREARPTEAFFGQGTRLTVV.

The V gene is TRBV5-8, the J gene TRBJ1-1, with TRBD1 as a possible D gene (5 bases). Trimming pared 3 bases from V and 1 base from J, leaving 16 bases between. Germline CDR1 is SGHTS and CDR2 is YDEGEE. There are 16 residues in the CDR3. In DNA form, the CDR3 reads TGTGCCAGCAGCTCCGAGGGGCACGACGGGAACACTGAAGCTTTCTTT. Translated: CASSSEGHDGNTEAFF.

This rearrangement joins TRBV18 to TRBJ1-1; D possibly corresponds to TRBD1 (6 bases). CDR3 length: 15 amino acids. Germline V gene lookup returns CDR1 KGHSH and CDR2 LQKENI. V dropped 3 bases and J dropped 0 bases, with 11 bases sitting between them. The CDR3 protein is CASSPPTGMNTEAFF. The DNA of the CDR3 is TGTGCCAGCTCACCTCCGACAGGAATGAACACTGAAGCTTTCTTT.

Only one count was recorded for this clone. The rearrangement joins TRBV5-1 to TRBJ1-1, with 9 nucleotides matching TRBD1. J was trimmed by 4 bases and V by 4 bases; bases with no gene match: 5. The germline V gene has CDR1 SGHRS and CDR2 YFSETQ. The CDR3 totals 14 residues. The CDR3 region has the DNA TGCGCCAGCAGCCTGGGGACAGGGAGCACTGAAGCTTTCTTT. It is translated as CASSLGTGSTEAFF.

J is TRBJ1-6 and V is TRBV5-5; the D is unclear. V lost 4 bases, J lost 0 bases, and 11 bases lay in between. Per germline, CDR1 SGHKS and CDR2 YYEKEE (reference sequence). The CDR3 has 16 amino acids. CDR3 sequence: CASSQTRSSYNSPLHF. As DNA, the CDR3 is TGTGCCAGCAGCCAGACCCGGAGCTCCTATAATTCACCCCTCCACTTT.